This TCR beta chain stems from a study of cytomegalovirus exposure and HLA in healthy donors. Trimming removed 6 bases from V and 0 bases from J, with 12 bases in between. Germline V gives CDR1 MDHEN, CDR2 SYDVKM. The CDR3 covers 15 residues. The primer mix had 60 Vbeta and 13 Jbeta primers. Produced via immunoSEQ multiplex PCR; TCRdb's table is partial and in-frame only. This table has around 80,000 clones, around 60% appearing once. The receptor's source is a male donor in good health and CMV-seropositive. Sequencing input: PBMCs. The rearrangement joins TRBV28 to TRBJ1-3; D unresolved. In DNA form, the CDR3 reads TGTGCCAGCAGCGTAATCCCGTTCTCTGGAAACACCATATATTTT. Protein product: CASSVIPFSGNTIYF.